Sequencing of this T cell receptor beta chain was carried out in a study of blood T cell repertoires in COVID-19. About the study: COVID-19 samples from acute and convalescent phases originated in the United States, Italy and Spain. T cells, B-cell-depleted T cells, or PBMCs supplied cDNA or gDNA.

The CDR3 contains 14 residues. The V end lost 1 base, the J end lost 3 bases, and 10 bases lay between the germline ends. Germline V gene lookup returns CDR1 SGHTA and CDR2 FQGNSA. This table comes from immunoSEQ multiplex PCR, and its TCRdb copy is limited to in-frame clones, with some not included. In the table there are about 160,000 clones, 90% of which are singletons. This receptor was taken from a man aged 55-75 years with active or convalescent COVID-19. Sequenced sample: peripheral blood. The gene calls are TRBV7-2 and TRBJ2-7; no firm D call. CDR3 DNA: TGTGCCAGCAGCTTAGACCCACCTAGCTACGAGCAGTACTTC. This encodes CASSLDPPSYEQYF.